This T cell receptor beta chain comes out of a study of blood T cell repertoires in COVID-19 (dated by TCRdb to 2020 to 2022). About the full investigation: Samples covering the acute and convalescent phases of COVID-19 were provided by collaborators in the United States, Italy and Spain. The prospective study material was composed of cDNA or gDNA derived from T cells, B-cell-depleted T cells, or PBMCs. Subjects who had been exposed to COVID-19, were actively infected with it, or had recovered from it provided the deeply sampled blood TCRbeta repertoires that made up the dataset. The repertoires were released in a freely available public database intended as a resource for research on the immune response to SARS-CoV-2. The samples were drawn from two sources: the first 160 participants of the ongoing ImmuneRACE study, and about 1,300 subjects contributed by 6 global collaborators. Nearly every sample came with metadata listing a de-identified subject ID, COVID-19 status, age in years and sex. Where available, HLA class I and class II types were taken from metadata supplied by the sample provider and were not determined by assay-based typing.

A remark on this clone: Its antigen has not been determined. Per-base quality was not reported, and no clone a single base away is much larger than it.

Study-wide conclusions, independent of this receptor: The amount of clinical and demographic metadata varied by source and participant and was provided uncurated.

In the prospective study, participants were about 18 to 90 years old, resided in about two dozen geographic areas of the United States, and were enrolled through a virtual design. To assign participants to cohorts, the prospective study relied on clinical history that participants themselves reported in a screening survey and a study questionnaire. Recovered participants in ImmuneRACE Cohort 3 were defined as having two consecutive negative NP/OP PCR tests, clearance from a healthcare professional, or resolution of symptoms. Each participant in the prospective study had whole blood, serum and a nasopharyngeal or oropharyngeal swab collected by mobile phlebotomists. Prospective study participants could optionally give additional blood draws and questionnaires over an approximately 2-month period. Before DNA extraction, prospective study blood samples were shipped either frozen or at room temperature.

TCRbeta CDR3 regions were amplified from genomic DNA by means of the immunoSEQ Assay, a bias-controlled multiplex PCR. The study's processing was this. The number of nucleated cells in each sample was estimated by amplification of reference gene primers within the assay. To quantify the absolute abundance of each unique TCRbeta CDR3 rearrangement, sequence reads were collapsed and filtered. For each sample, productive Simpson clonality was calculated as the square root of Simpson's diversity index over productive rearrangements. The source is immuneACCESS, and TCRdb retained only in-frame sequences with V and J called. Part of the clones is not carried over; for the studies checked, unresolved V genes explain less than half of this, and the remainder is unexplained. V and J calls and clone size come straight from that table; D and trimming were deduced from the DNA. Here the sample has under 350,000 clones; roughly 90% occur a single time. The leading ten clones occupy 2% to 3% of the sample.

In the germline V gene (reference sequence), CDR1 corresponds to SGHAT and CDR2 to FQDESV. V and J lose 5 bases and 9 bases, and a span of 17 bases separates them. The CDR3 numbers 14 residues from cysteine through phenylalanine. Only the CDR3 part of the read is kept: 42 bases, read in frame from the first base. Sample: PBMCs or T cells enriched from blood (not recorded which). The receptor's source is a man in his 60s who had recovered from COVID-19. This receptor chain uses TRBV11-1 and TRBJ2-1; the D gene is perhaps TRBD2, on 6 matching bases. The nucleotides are TGTGCCAGCAGCACCCATGGGGCGGGGAGTGAGCAGTTCTTC. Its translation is CASSTHGAGSEQFF.